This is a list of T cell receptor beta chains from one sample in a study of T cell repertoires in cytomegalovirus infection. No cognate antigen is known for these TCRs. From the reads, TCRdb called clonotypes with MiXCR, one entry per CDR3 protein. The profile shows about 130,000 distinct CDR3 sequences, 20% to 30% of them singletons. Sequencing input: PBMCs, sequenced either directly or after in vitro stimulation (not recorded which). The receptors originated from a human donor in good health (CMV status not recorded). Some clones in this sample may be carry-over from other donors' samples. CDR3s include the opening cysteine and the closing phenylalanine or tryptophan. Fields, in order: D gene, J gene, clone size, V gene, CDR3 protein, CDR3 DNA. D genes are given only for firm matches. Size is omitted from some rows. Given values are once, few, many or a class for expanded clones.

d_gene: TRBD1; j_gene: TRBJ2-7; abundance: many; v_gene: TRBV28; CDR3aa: CASSSLTGGRDEQYF; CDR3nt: TGTGCCAGCAGTTCCCTCACAGGGGGTCGGGACGAGCAGTACTTC
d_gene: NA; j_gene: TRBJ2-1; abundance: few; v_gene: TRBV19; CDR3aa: CASIAGSRDNEQFF; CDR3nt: TGTGCCAGTATTGCAGGGAGTCGGGACAATGAGCAGTTCTTC
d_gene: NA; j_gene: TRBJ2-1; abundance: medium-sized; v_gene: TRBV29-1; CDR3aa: CRVKSGANEQFF; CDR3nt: TGCAGAGTTAAGTCGGGGGCCAATGAGCAGTTCTTC
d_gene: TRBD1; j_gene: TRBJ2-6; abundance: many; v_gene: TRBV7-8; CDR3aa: CASSPRTGAPIDLTF; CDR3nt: TGTGCCAGCAGCCCACGTACAGGGGCGCCAATTGACCTGACTTTC
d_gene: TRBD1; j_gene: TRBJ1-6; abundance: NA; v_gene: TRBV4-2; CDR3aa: CASSQDPGGRGQPPLHF; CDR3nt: TGTGCCAGCAGCCAAGACCCTGGGGGCAGGGGGCAACCACCCCTCCACTTT
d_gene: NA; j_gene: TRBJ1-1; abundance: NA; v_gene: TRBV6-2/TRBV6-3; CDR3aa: CASSPLKLQNTEAFF; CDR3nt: TGTGCCAGCAGCCCCCTGAAACTTCAGAACACTGAAGCTTTCTTT
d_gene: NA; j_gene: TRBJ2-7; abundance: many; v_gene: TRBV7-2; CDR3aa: CASSFLMDVEQYF; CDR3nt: TGTGCCAGCAGCTTCCTGATGGACGTCGAGCAGTACTTC
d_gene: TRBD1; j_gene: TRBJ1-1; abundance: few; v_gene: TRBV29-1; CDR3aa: CSASGQAITMNTEAFF; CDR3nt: TGCAGCGCTTCCGGACAGGCCATCACCATGAACACTGAAGCTTTCTTT
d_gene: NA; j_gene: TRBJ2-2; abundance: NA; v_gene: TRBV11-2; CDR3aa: CASSPTPMNTGELFF; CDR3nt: TGTGCCAGCAGCCCGACCCCCATGAACACCGGGGAGCTGTTTTTT
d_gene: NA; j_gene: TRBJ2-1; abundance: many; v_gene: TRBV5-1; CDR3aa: CASRRTSSLPYNEQFF; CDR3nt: TGCGCCAGCAGAAGAACTAGCTCCCTTCCCTACAATGAGCAGTTCTTC
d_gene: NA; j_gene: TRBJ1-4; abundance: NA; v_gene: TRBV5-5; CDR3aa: CASSLDLGRRLSEKLFF; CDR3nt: TGTGCCAGCAGCTTGGATCTGGGCCGGCGCCTCAGCGAAAAACTGTTTTTT
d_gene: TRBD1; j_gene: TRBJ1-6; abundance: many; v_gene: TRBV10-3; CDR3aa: CAASPGTGAYNSPLHF; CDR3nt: TGTGCCGCCAGCCCAGGAACAGGGGCCTATAATTCACCCCTCCACTTT
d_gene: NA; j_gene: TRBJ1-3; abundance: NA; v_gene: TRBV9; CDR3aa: CASSDGDSGNTIYF; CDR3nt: TGTGCCAGCAGCGATGGGGACTCTGGAAACACCATATATTTT
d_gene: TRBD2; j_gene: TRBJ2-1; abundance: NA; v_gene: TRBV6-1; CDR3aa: CASRSTSGSDNEQFF; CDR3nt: TGTGCCAGCAGATCTACTAGCGGGAGTGACAATGAGCAGTTCTTC
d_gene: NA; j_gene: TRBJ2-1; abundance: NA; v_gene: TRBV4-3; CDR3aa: CASSQDGMSSYNEQFF; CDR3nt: TGCGCCAGCAGCCAAGATGGGATGAGCTCCTACAATGAGCAGTTCTTC
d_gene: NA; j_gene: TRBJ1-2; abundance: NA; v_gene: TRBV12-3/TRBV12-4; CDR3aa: CASTDIHYGYTF; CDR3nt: TGTGCCAGCACGGACATTCACTATGGCTACACCTTC
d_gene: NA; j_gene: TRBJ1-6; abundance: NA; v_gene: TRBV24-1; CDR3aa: CATPRDKENSPLHF; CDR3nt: TGTGCCACCCCCCGCGACAAGGAGAATTCACCCCTCCACTTT
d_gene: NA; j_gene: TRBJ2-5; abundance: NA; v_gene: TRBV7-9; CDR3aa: CASSGKPYQETQYF; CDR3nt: TGTGCCAGCAGCGGCAAACCGTACCAAGAGACCCAGTACTTC
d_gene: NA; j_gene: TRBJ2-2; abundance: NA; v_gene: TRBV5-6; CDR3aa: CASSAMEGLGTGELFF; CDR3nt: TGTGCCAGCAGCGCGATGGAGGGGCTCGGCACCGGGGAGCTGTTTTTT
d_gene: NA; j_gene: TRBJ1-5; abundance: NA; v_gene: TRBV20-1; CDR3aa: CSARLPRDLNQPQHF; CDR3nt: TGCAGTGCTAGGTTACCCAGGGACCTTAATCAGCCCCAGCATTTT
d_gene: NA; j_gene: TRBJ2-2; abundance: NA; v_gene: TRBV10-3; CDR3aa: CAISLSGLDTGELFF; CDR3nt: TGTGCCATCAGCTTATCGGGGCTGGACACCGGGGAGCTGTTTTTT
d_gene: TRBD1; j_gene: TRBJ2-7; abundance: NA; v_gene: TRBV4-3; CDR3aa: CASSQRTGGYEQYF; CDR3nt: TGCGCCAGCAGCCAACGCACAGGGGGCTACGAGCAGTACTTC